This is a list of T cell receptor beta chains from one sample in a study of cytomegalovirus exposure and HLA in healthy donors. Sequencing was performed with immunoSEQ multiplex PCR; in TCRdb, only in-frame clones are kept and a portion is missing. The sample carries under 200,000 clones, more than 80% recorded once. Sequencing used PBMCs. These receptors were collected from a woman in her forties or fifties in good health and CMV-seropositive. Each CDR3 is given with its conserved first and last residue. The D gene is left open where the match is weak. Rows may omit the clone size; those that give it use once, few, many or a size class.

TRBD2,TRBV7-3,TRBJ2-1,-,TGTGCCAGCAGCTTTCTAGCGGGGCGAGACAATGAGCAGTTCTTC,CASSFLAGRDNEQFF
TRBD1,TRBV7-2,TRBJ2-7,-,TGTGCCAGCAGCTTAGTCGGGACAGGGTTCCCCTCGGAGGGGTACGAGCAGTACTTC,CASSLVGTGFPSEGYEQYF
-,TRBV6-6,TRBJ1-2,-,TGTGCCAGCAGTTACAGCACGGGGTATGGCTACACCTTC,CASSYSTGYGYTF
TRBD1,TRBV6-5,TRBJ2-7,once,TGTGCCAGCAGCAAAGACAGGGGGCGAACCTACGAGCGGTACTTC,CASSKDRGRTYERYF
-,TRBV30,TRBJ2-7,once,TGTGCCTGGAGCCTACAGGGTTACGAGCAGTACTTC,CAWSLQGYEQYF
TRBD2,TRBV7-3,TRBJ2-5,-,TGTGCCAGCAGCTCGACGGGGGGGCCCCAAGAGACCCAGTACTTC,CASSSTGGPQETQYF
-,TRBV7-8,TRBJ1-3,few,TGTGCCAGCAGACAACAGGGAAACACCATATATTTT,CASRQQGNTIYF
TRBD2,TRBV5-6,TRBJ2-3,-,TGTGCCAGCAGCTCTAGCGGAACAGATACGCAGTATTTT,CASSSSGTDTQYF
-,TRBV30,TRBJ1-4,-,TGTGCCGGGGAGGGCAGATGGAAACTGTTTTTT,CAGEGRWKLFF
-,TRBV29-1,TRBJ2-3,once,TGCAGCGTGTCGACAGGGAGGAATACGCAGTATTTT,CSVSTGRNTQYF
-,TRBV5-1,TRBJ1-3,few,TGCGCCAGCAGCTTCAGCGGGAGCTCTGGAAACACCATATATTTT,CASSFSGSSGNTIYF
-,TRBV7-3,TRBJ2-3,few,TGTGCCAGCAGCTACCGGGACTTATACACAGATACGCAGTATTTT,CASSYRDLYTDTQYF
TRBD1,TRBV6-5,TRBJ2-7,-,TGTGCCAGCAGACCCGGACAGGGGGCCTACGAGCAGTACTTC,CASRPGQGAYEQYF
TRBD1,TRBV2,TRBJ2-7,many,TGTGCCAGCAGTGACCCGACAGGGCTAAATACTACCTACGAGCAGTACTTC,CASSDPTGLNTTYEQYF
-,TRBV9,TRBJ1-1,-,TGTGCCAGCAGCGAAACAGGGAACACTGAAGCTTTCTTT,CASSETGNTEAFF
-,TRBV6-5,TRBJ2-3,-,TGTGCCAGCAGTTACGGAGCCGGCACAGATACGCAGTATTTT,CASSYGAGTDTQYF